Below are 11 T cell receptor beta chains sequenced from a single sample in a study of blood T cell repertoires in COVID-19. Only in-frame clones appear in the TCRdb table, and some are missing; sequencing was by immunoSEQ multiplex PCR. The sample contains 120,000 or so clones, about 80% of which appear only once. Sequencing was carried out using peripheral blood. The receptors here all came from a woman in her forties or fifties with acute or convalescent COVID-19.

This chain connects TRBV30 to TRBJ1-4, with 7 bases matching TRBD1. The CDR3 is 14 residues long. Germline V gives CDR1 GTSNPN, CDR2 SVGIG (reference sequence). Trimming took 3 bases from V and 10 from J; bases not matched to a gene: 11. This CDR3 is CAWSAQGQGGKLFF. The CDR3 DNA reads TGTGCCTGGAGCGCCCAAGGGCAGGGGGGAAAACTGTTTTTT. The complete variable domain, with remaining parts taken from reference TRBV30 and TRBJ1-4, reads SQTIHQWPATLVQPVGSPLSLECTVEGTSNPNLYWYRQAAGRGLQLLFYSVGIGQISSEVPQNLSASRPQDRQFILSSKKLLLSDSGFYLCAWSAQGQGGKLFFGSGTQLSVL.

The V and J genes are TRBV7-8 and TRBJ2-1, with 11 nucleotides matching TRBD1. Losses at the gene ends were 1 base for V and 10 bases for J; bases not matched to a gene: 6. This CDR3 spans 15 amino acids. CDR1 SGHVS and CDR2 FQNEAQ come from the germline V gene. CDR3 sequence (DNA): TGTGCCAGCAGCTTAGAGTGGACAGGGGGCCACGAGCAGTTCTTC. This sequence encodes CASSLEWTGGHEQFF.

This clone occurred many times. The chain combines TRBV28 with TRBJ2-7; D is possibly TRBD2 (5 bases). The V end was cut by 8 bases, the J end by 6 bases, with 20 bases between. The CDR3 contains 14 residues. The V gene's germline CDR1 is MDHEN and CDR2 SYDVKM. This CDR3 is CASGSGLTRVEQYF. CDR3 DNA sequence: TGTGCCAGCGGTTCCGGACTCACCCGTGTCGAGCAGTACTTC. The complete variable domain, with remaining parts taken from reference TRBV28 and TRBJ2-7, reads DVKVTQSSRYLVKRTGEKVFLECVQDMDHENMFWYRQDPGLGLRLIYFSYDVKMKEKGDIPEGYSVSREKKERFSLILESASTNQTSMYLCASGSGLTRVEQYFGPGTRLTVT.

This clone was counted once. The V gene is TRBV29-1, the J gene TRBJ1-1; perhaps TRBD1 as D (6 bases). Germline CDR1 and CDR2: SQVTM and ANQGSEA. This CDR3 is built from 13 residues. Trimming took 7 bases from V and 5 from J, leaving 17 bases between them. CDR3 amino acids: CSASEQGRTEAFF. The CDR3, as DNA: TGCAGCGCATCCGAACAGGGAAGGACTGAAGCTTTCTTT.

In this sample, this clone turned up a few times. The genes are TRBV5-1 and TRBJ2-3; 9 nucleotides line up with TRBD1. The CDR3 loop spans 14 amino acids. The germline CDR1 and CDR2 sequences are SGHRS and YFSETQ. J was trimmed by 3 bases and V by 4 bases; bases with no gene match: 3. The CDR3 loop reads CASSGTGNTDTQYF. CDR3 DNA sequence: TGCGCCAGCAGCGGGACAGGGAATACAGATACGCAGTATTTT.

This chain connects TRBV5-1 to TRBJ2-1; 9 nucleotides agree with TRBD2. CDR1 and CDR2 from the germline V gene are SGHRS and YFSETQ. The length of the CDR3 is 15 residues. V trimming: 0 bases; J trimming: 10 bases; junction bases outside the gene matches: 8. DNA for the CDR3: TGCGCCAGCAGCTTGGCTAGCGGGGCCGCCCGAGAGCAGTTCTTC. It encodes CASSLASGAAREQFF.

This CDR3 is CASRTGSSGANVLTF. The DNA for the CDR3 is TGTGCCAGTCGGACAGGGTCGTCTGGGGCCAACGTCCTGACTTTC. This chain links TRBV6-5 with TRBJ2-6; 8 nucleotides line up with TRBD1. The CDR3 loop spans 15 amino acids. J was trimmed by 1 base and V by 9 bases; bases with no gene match: 5. Germline CDR1 MNHEY, CDR2 SVGAGI.

This chain joins TRBV6-6 and TRBJ1-6, with 10 positions matching TRBD1. From germline, CDR1 is MNHNY and CDR2 SVGAGI (reference sequence). V lost 2 bases, J lost 8 bases, and 3 bases stayed unmatched. The CDR3 totals 15 residues. In nucleotides, the CDR3 is TGTGCCAGCAGTTACAGTGGGACAGGGGATTCACCCCTCCACTTT. As protein: CASSYSGTGDSPLHF.

This clone was counted once. This sequence joins TRBV7-9 and TRBJ2-7; tentative D call: TRBD2 (6 bases). Germline V gene lookup returns CDR1 SEHNR and CDR2 FQNEAQ (reference sequence). The CDR3 totals 14 residues. V was pared by 2 bases and J by 3 bases, with 11 bases between. The CDR3 DNA reads TGTGCCAGCAGCTTAACGGGAGTAGACTACGAGCAGTACTTC. It encodes CASSLTGVDYEQYF.

This clone came up once. The V call is TRBV3-1 (or the pseudogene TRBV3-2), the J call TRBJ1-4, with D possibly matching TRBD1 (5 bases). Germline CDR1 LGHDT, CDR2 YNNKEL (reference sequence). This CDR3 comprises 17 residues. Trimming shortened V by 0 bases and J by 10 bases, and 21 bases separated the two germline ends. The CDR3 DNA reads as TGTGCCAGCAGCCAAGATCTCTTATCAGGGAATAGCCGAAAACTGTTTTTT. It is translated as CASSQDLLSGNSRKLFF.

The chain couples TRBV7-9 to TRBJ2-3; 11 positions agree with TRBD2. Germline V gene data show CDR1 as SEHNR and CDR2 as FQNEAQ (reference sequence). V lost 2 bases, J lost 0 bases, and 7 bases stayed unmatched. The CDR3 is 18 residues long. In nucleotides, the CDR3 is TGTGCCAGCAGCTTATCTGGGACTAGCGGACCTAGCACAGATACGCAGTATTTT. Its protein is CASSLSGTSGPSTDTQYF. The whole variable domain, remainder taken from reference TRBV7-9 and TRBJ2-3, is DTGVSQNPRHKITKRGQNVTFRCDPISEHNRLYWYRQTLGQGPEFLTYFQNEAQLEKSRLLSDRFSAERPKGSFSTLEIQRTEQGDSAMYLCASSLSGTSGPSTDTQYFGPGTRLTVL.